Below are 10 T cell receptor beta chains sequenced from a single sample in a study of cytomegalovirus exposure and HLA in healthy donors. PCR used 60 Vbeta primers and 13 Jbeta primers. Here immunoSEQ multiplex PCR was the method, and the copy in TCRdb shows in-frame clones only, minus some. Of under 200,000 clones in the sample, around 74% are singletons; the top ten hold around 2.5%. Sequencing used PBMCs. These receptors all stem from a female donor in good health and CMV-seronegative.

This clone was detected a few times. This sequence joins TRBV10-1 and TRBJ2-3; 9 bases are shared with TRBD2. The ends lost 3 bases at V and 4 bases at J; junction bases unmatched: 5. The CDR3 has 15 residues. Germline CDR1 reads WNHNN; CDR2 reads SYGVQD (reference sequence). CDR3 sequence (DNA): TGCGCCAGCAGTGAAGGCGGGGGGGCCCCAGATACGCAGTATTTT. This sequence encodes CASSEGGGAPDTQYF.

The gene calls are TRBV15 and TRBJ2-7, with a possible D match to TRBD1 (6 bases). V lost 2 bases and J lost 7, with 12 bases in between. CDR3 length: 13 amino acids. Germline CDR1 is LNHNV and CDR2 is YYDKDF (reference sequence). The CDR3, as DNA: TGTGCCACCAGCAGAAACAGGGAGAGAGAGCAGTACTTC. This sequence encodes CATSRNREREQYF. Full variable domain (remainder filled in from reference TRBV15 and TRBJ2-7): DAMVIQNPRYQVTQFGKPVTLSCSQTLNHNVMYWYQQKSSQAPKLLFHYYDKDFNNEADTPDNFQSRRPNTSFCFLDIRSPGLGDTAMYLCATSRNREREQYFGPGTRLTVT.

This clone was seen once. The genes are TRBV28 and TRBJ1-4; a possible D gene is TRBD1 (6 bases). Trimming pared 6 bases from V and 5 bases from J, leaving 16 bases between. Germline loops: CDR1 MDHEN, CDR2 SYDVKM. This CDR3 contains 15 residues. The CDR3 DNA reads TGTGCCAGCAGCGCCTACAGGGCCACGAATGAAAAACTGTTTTTT. Translation gives CASSAYRATNEKLFF.

The genes are TRBV7-2 and TRBJ2-2; 11 nucleotides match TRBD2. Germline loops: CDR1 SGHTA, CDR2 FQGNSA. CDR3 length equals 18 residues. The V and J ends lost 3 bases and 5 bases, in that order; junction bases with no gene match: 11. CDR3 coding DNA: TGTGCCAGCAGCTTCACTTTTAGCGGGAGGGCCCGTACCGGGGAGCTGTTTTTT. Amino acids: CASSFTFSGRARTGELFF. Based on the CDR3 plus reference TRBV7-2 and TRBJ2-2, the full variable domain is GAGVSQSPSNKVTEKGKDVELRCDPISGHTALYWYRQSLGQGLEFLIYFQGNSAPDKSGLPSDRFSAERTGGSVSTLTIQRTQQEDSAVYLCASSFTFSGRARTGELFFGEGSRLTVL.

In this sample, this clone turned up once. The chain has TRBV7-2 and TRBJ2-5; TRBD2 agrees at 7 bases. The germline CDR1 and CDR2 sequences are SGHTA and FQGNSA. CDR3 size: 14 residues. J lost 1 base, V lost 5 bases, and 4 bases had no gene match. CDR3 in amino acids: CASSQTSFQETQYF. The CDR3 coding sequence is TGTGCCAGCAGCCAGACTAGCTTCCAAGAGACCCAGTACTTC.

The CDR3 protein is CASSEDRGPYEQYF. Written as DNA, the CDR3 is TGTGCCAGCAGTGAGGACAGGGGTCCCTACGAGCAGTACTTC. The rearrangement uses TRBV28 and TRBJ2-7; 9 bases map to TRBD1. The germline V gene encodes CDR1 MDHEN and CDR2 SYDVKM. V was clipped by 5 bases and J by 2 bases; unmatched bases: 4. CDR3 length equals 14 residues.

This chain links TRBV5-1 with TRBJ1-2; TRBD1 matches 7 bases. Unmatched junction bases numbered 9, after V lost 4 bases and J lost 3 bases. Germline V CDR1 and CDR2: SGHRS, YFSETQ. The length of the CDR3 is 15 residues. The CDR3 sequence: CASSPKTGMDYGYTF. CDR3 in DNA: TGCGCCAGCAGCCCGAAGACAGGGATGGACTATGGCTACACCTTC.

The V call is TRBV27, the J call TRBJ1-1, with 7 positions matching TRBD1. With 6 bases clipped from V and 0 bases from J, the junction kept 16 bases outside the gene matches. CDR3 length: 18 residues. Germline lookup yields CDR1 MNHEY and CDR2 SMNVEV (reference sequence). The CDR3 DNA reads as TGTGCCAGCAGCCGTTTTCCACCGACAGGGTCGATGAACACTGAAGCTTTCTTT. As protein: CASSRFPPTGSMNTEAFF.

J is TRBJ1-1 and V is TRBV28; no firm D call. The V gene lost 5 bases and the J gene lost 0 bases, with 10 bases spanning the gap. The CDR3 runs to 14 residues. CDR1 MDHEN and CDR2 SYDVKM come from the germline V gene. The DNA for the CDR3 is TGTGCCAGCAGTGGAGGACCGATGAACACTGAAGCTTTCTTT. Its translation: CASSGGPMNTEAFF.

The V and J genes are TRBV29-1 and TRBJ1-1; no definite D call. Germline values: CDR1 SQVTM, CDR2 ANQGSEA. V was trimmed by 3 bases and J by 1 base, leaving 6 bases between them. This CDR3 has 12 amino acids. CDR3 nucleotides: TGCAGCGTTGAGAGACAGAACACTGAAGCTTTCTTT. Protein sequence: CSVERQNTEAFF.